These 10 T cell receptor beta chains were all obtained from the same sample, sequenced in a study of early T cells in non-severe SARS-CoV-2 infection. MiXCR was run by TCRdb on the 5' RACE reads, yielding one entry per CDR3 protein. The sample has 70,000 to 95,000 distinct CDR3 sequences; roughly 9.4% are singletons. The sample consisted of whole blood. Receptors originate from an adult who was a healthcare worker with PCR-confirmed SARS-CoV-2 infection or an uninfected control (not recorded which).

This clonotype occurred many times. The genes are TRBV20-1 and TRBJ2-1; D perhaps matches TRBD2 (6 bases). Germline lookup yields CDR1 DFQATT and CDR2 SNEGSKA (reference sequence). There are 14 residues in the CDR3. V lost 4 bases to trimming and J lost 3 bases, with 13 bases between them. For the CDR3, the DNA is TGCAGTGCTAAATTTAGCGGTGGCTACAATGAGCAGTTCTTC. This codes for CSAKFSGGYNEQFF.

The chain uses TRBV27 and TRBJ2-2, with 11 nucleotides matching TRBD2. The germline gives CDR1 MNHEY, CDR2 SMNVEV (reference sequence). The CDR3 is 19 amino acids. V was pared by 1 base and J by 3 bases, with 10 bases of the junction left unmatched. The CDR3 bases are TGTGCCAGCAGTTTATTACTAGCGGGAGATCTTTCGGACACCGGGGAGCTGTTTTTT. This gives the protein CASSLLLAGDLSDTGELFF.

V and J are TRBV6-6 and TRBJ2-7; 13 nucleotides match TRBD2. V lost 5 bases, J lost 2 bases, and 9 bases stayed unmatched. This CDR3 spans 17 amino acids. CDR1 is MNHNY, CDR2 SVGAGI, per germline (reference sequence). CDR3 residues: CASSGTSGTETTYEQYF. The CDR3 bases are TGTGCCAGCAGTGGGACTAGCGGGACTGAGACTACCTACGAGCAGTACTTC.

In its sample, this clonotype was seen many times. V usage is TRBV11-2 and J usage is TRBJ2-2; D unresolved. CDR3 size: 14 residues. Germline V lookup: CDR1 SGHAT, CDR2 FQNNGV. V lost 3 bases to trimming and J lost 5 bases, with 10 bases between them. CDR3 protein: CASSFGVPTGELFF. In DNA form, the CDR3 reads TGTGCCAGCAGCTTCGGAGTTCCGACCGGGGAGCTGTTTTTT.

There are many counts of this clonotype. The chain has TRBV7-2 and TRBJ2-3, with D uncertain. This CDR3 comprises 14 residues. Trimming took off 1 base at V and 3 bases at J, with 8 bases between the two ends. Germline assignment: CDR1 SGHTA and CDR2 FQGNSA. The CDR3 region is CASSLVAVTDTQYF. CDR3 nucleotides: TGTGCCAGCAGCTTAGTGGCAGTAACAGATACGCAGTATTTT.

This clonotype was seen repeatedly, ten times or more. The rearrangement links TRBV11-2 to TRBJ2-5, with 8 bases matching TRBD2. The CDR3 is 15 residues long. Germline lookup yields CDR1 SGHAT and CDR2 FQNNGV. Trimming removed 2 bases from V and 0 bases from J; junction bases left unmatched: 2. CDR3 sequence: CASSLYGGDQETQYF. Here the CDR3 DNA reads TGTGCCAGCAGCTTATACGGGGGGGACCAAGAGACCCAGTACTTC.

This clonotype has a handful of counts. The junction does not match germline at one end; this may be a read error. The gene calls are TRBV2 and TRBJ1-1, with TRBD1 as a possible D gene (5 bases). The CDR3 is 15 residues long. Germline V gives CDR1 SNHLY, CDR2 FYNNEI. CDR3 nucleotides: TGCGCCAGCAGTGTGGGTAGGGCAGGGATCACTGAAGCTTTCTTT. Translating it yields CASSVGRAGITEAFF.

This clonotype was seen ten or more times. This chain joins TRBV11-3 and TRBJ2-3; possibly TRBD2 for D (5 bases). The CDR3 runs 16 residues. V was cut by 6 bases and J by 2 bases, with 18 bases left in between. Germline V gene sequence: CDR1 SGHNT, CDR2 YENEEA. The CDR3 sequence: CASSPGSGYDTDTQYF. CDR3 nucleotides: TGTGCCAGCAGTCCGGGGTCCGGATACGACACAGATACGCAGTATTTT.

This clonotype was detected ten times or more. This chain connects TRBV10-2 to TRBJ2-1, with 8 bases aligning to TRBD2. The CDR3 totals 15 residues. Germline V gene lookup returns CDR1 WSHSY and CDR2 SAAADI. V shed 6 bases, J shed 7 bases, and the junction held 11 bases outside the gene matches. CDR3 sequence: CASRGAGVIGNEQFF. As DNA, the CDR3 is TGCGCCAGCAGGGGAGCGGGAGTTATCGGTAATGAGCAGTTCTTC.

This clonotype was observed at least ten times. The chain recombines TRBV28 with TRBJ2-5; 13 bases are shared with TRBD2. This CDR3 contains 18 residues. Germline CDR1 is MDHEN and CDR2 is SYDVKM. V lost 2 bases to trimming and J lost 2 bases; unmatched junction nucleotides: 8. The CDR3 spells CASSLKTSGRPIQETQYF. The CDR3 DNA reads as TGTGCCAGCAGTTTAAAGACTAGCGGGAGGCCCATACAAGAGACCCAGTACTTC.